The present T cell receptor (beta chain) was sequenced within a study of sequential checkpoint blockade in melanoma. Background on the study: After both sequences, patients received maintenance nivolumab.

V gave up 3 bases and J gave up 4 bases; unmatched junction bases: 6. CDR1 is SGHRS and CDR2 is YFSETQ in the germline V gene. The CDR3 is 15 residues long. Treatment denoted: randomized to nivolumab then ipilimumab (arm A) or the reverse (arm B). PBMC sorting kept live CD3+CD8+ cells without CD19 or CD56. Profiling relied on immunoSEQ multiplex PCR, and the TCRdb table lists in-frame clones only, not all of them. The sample includes roughly 13,000 clones, about 61% seen only once; the top ten take 20% to 25%. This receptor was identified in a human donor with melanoma. This chain links TRBV5-1 with TRBJ1-4; 7 positions match TRBD1. This material consisted of CD8+ T cells sorted from blood (inferred from file names), taken from a patient given nivolumab and ipilimumab in sequence. Here the CDR3 DNA reads TGCGCCAGCAGCTCGTTCCGGGACAGTAATGAAAAACTGTTTTTT. Protein sequence: CASSSFRDSNEKLFF.